This T cell receptor (beta chain) was obtained from a study of OX40 agonist ivuxolimab in advanced cancers. General study findings and limits: Clonal expansion in partial responders at 0.1-3.0 mg/kg ranked among the lowest. Clones of CD4+ and CD8+ blood T cells grew by week 6 at doses of 0.1 to 3.0 mg/kg. Researchers report that CD8+ T cells had, on average, more expanded clones than CD4+.

Trimming removed 8 bases from V and 5 bases from J; junction bases left unmatched: 5. This CDR3 is 13 amino acids long. Per the germline V gene, CDR1 is MRHNA and CDR2 is SNTAGT. The method was immunoSEQ multiplex PCR; TCRdb's version includes in-frame clones alone and lacks a portion of them. The sample consists of about 64,000 clones, approximately 88% of them appearing once. As for this clone: As yet, its antigen is unknown.

The material was CD4+ or CD8+ T cells sorted from blood, obtained in a trial of the OX40 agonist ivuxolimab. The gene calls are TRBV6-4 and TRBJ2-2, with 7 bases matching TRBD2. The source of this sequence is an adult with an advanced solid tumor such as melanoma, head and neck, liver or kidney cancer. CDR3 bases: TGTGCCAGCGCTCCCGGGAGGACCGGGGAGCTGTTTTTT. It yields the protein CASAPGRTGELFF.